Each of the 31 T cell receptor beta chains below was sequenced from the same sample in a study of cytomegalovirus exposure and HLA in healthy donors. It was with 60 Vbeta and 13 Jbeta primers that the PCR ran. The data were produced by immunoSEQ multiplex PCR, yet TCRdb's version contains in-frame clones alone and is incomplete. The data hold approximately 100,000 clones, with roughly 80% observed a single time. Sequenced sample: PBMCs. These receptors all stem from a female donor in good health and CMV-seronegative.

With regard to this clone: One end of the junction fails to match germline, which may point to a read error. CDR3 DNA: TGTGCCGCCAGCAGGGACCGGGACAGCTCCTATGGCTACACCTTC. As protein: CAASRDRDSSYGYTF. The chain recombines TRBV15 with TRBJ1-2; 7 nucleotides align to TRBD1. In germline, CDR1 is LNHNV, CDR2 YYDKDF (reference sequence). The CDR3 loop spans 15 amino acids.

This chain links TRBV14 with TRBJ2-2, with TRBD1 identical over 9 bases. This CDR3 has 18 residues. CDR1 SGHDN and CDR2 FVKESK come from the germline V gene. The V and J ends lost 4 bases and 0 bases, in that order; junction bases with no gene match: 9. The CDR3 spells CASSPEGGQGANTGELFF. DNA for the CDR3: TGTGCCAGCAGCCCCGAGGGGGGACAGGGCGCGAACACCGGGGAGCTGTTTTTT.

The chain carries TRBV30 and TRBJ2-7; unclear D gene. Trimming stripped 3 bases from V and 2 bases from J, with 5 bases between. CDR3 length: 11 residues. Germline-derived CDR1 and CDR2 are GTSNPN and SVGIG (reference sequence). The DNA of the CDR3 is TGTGCCTGGAGGGAGACCTACGAGCAGTACTTC. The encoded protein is CAWRETYEQYF.

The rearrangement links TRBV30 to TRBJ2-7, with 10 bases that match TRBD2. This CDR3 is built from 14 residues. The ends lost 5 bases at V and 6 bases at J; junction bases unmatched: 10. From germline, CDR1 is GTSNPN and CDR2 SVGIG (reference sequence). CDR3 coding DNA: TGTGCCTGGGAACATCTAGCGGGGGATGCCGAGCAGTACTTC. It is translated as CAWEHLAGDAEQYF.

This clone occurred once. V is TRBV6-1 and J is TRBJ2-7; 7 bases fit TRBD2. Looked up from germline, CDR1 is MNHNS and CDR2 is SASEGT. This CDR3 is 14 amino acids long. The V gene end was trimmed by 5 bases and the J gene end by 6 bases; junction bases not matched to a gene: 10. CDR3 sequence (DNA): TGTGCCAGCAGTACCATCCCGGGAGGCTCCGAGCAGTACTTC. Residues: CASSTIPGGSEQYF.

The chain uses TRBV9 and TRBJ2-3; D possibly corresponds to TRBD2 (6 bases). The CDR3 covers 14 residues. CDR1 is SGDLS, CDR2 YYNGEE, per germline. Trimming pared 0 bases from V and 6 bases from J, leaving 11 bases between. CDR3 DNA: TGTGCCAGCAGCGTAGAGACTAGTTGGGATACGCAGTATTTT. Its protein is CASSVETSWDTQYF.

The CDR3 protein is CASSFQGADNSPLHF. In DNA form, the CDR3 reads TGTGCCAGCAGTTTCCAGGGGGCTGATAATTCACCCCTCCACTTT. The chain has TRBV6-5 and TRBJ1-6, with 8 bases identical to TRBD1. V was pared by 4 bases and J by 5 bases, with 4 bases of the junction left unmatched. Germline assignment: CDR1 MNHEY and CDR2 SVGAGI. CDR3 size: 15 residues.

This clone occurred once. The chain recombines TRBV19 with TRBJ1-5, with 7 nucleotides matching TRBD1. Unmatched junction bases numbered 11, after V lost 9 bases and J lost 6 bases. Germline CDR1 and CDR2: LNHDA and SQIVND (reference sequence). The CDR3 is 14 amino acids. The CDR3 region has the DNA TGTGCCAGCACACTAGACAGGGCCGGTCAGCCCCAGCATTTT. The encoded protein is CASTLDRAGQPQHF.

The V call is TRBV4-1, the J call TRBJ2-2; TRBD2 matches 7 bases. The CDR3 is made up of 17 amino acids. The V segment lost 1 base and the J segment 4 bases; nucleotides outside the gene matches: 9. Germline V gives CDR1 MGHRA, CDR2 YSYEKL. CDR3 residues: CASSQVGTTYPTGELFF. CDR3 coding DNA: TGCGCCAGCAGCCAAGTAGGGACTACCTATCCCACCGGGGAGCTGTTTTTT.

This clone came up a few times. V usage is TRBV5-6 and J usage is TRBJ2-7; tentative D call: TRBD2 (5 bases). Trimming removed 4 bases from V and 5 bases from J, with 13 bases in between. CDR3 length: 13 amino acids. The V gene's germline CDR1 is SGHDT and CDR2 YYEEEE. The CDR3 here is CASSGEGWDEQYF. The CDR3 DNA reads TGTGCCAGCAGCGGTGAGGGCTGGGACGAGCAGTACTTC.

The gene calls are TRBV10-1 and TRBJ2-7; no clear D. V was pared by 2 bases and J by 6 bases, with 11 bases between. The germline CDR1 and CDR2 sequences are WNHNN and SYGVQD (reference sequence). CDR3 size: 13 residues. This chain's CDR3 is CASSEARFGEQYF. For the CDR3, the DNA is TGCGCCAGCAGTGAGGCCCGCTTCGGCGAGCAGTACTTC.

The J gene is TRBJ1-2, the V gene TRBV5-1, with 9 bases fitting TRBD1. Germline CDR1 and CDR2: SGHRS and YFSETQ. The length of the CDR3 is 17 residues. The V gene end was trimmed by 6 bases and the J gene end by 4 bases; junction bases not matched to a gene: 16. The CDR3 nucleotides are TGCGCCAGCATCTCGGGGACAGGGCCTTTCCCGGTCTATGGCTACACCTTC. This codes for CASISGTGPFPVYGYTF.

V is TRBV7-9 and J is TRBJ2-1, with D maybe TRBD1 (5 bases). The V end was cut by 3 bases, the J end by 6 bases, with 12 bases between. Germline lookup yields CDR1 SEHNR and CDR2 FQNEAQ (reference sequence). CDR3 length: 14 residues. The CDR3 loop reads CASSLGQGSNEQFF. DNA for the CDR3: TGTGCCAGCAGCTTGGGCCAGGGTTCCAATGAGCAGTTCTTC.

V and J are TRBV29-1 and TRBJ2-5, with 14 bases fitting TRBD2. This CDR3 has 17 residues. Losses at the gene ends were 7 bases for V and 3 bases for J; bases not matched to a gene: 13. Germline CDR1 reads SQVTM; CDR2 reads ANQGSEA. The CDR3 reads CSAEGTSGGGWEETQYF. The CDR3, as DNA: TGCAGCGCCGAAGGGACTAGCGGGGGAGGGTGGGAAGAGACCCAGTACTTC.

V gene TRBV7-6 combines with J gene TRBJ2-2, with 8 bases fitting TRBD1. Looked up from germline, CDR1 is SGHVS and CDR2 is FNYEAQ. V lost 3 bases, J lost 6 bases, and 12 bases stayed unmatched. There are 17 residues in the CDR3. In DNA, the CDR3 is TGTGCCAGCAGCTTTCGATCCGGGACAGGCGGCGCCGGGGAGCTGTTTTTT. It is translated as CASSFRSGTGGAGELFF.

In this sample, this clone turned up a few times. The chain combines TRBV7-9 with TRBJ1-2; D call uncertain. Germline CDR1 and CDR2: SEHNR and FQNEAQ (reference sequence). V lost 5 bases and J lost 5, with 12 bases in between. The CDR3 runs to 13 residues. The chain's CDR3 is CASSPPVVYGYTF. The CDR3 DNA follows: TGTGCCAGCAGCCCCCCGGTCGTTTATGGCTACACCTTC.

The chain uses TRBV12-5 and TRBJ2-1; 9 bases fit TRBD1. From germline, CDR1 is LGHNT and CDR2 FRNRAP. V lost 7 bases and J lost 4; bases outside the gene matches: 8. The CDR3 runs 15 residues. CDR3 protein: CASATDRGSYNEQFF. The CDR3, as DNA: TGTGCTAGTGCAACGGACAGGGGATCTTACAATGAGCAGTTCTTC.

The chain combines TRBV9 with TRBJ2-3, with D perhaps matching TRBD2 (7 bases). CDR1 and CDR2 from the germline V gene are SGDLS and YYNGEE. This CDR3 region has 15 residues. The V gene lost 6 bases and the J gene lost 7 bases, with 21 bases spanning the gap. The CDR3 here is CASTPAGGGLNTQYF. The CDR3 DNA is TGTGCCAGCACCCCAGCTGGGGGGGGCTTGAATACGCAGTATTTT.

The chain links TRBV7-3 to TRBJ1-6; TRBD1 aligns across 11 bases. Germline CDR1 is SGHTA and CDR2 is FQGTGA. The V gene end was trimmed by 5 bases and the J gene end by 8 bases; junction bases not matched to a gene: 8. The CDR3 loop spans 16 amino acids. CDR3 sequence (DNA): TGTGCCAGCAGCCCAGGGGTGGACAGGGGGCATTCACCCCTCCACTTT. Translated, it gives CASSPGVDRGHSPLHF.

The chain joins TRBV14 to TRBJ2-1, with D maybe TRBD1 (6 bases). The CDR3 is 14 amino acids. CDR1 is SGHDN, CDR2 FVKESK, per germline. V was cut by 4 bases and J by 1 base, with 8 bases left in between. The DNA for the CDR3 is TGTGCCAGCAGCCCACAGGGTTCCTACAATGAGCAGTTCTTC. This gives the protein CASSPQGSYNEQFF.

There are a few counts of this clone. The CDR3 DNA reads TGTGCCAGTACGGGGTTTTCCGGAAACACTGAAGCTTTCTTT. Translated: CASTGFSGNTEAFF. The V call is TRBV19, the J call TRBJ1-1; the D is unclear. This CDR3 is built from 14 residues. V was shortened by 7 bases and J by 2 bases, with 14 bases between the two germline ends. The germline V gene has CDR1 LNHDA and CDR2 SQIVND (reference sequence).

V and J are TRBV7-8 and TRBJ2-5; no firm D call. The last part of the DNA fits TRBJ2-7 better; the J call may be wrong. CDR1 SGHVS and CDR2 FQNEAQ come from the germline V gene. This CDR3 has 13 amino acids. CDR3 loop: CASSLVSRYEQYF. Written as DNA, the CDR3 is TGTGCCAGCAGCTTAGTCTCTAGATACGAGCAGTACTTC.

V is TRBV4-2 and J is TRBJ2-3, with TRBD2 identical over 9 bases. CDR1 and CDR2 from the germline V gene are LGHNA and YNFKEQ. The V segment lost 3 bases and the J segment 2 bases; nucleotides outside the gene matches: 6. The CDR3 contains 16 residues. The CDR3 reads CASSQGPSGATDTQYF. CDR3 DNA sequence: TGTGCCAGCAGCCAGGGCCCTAGCGGGGCCACAGATACGCAGTATTTT.

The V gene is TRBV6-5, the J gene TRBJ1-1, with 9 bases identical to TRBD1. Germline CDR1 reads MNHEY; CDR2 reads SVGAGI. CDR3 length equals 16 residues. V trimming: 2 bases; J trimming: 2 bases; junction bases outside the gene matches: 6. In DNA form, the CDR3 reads TGTGCCAGCAGTTACCACGGACAGGGGCCCAACACTGAAGCTTTCTTT. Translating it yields CASSYHGQGPNTEAFF.

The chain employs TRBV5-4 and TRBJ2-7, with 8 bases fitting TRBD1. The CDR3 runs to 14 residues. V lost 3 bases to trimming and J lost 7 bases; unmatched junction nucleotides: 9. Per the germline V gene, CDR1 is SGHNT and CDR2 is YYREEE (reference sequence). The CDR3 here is CASSSGGPLREQYF. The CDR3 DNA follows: TGTGCCAGCAGCTCAGGGGGCCCGCTGAGGGAGCAGTACTTC.

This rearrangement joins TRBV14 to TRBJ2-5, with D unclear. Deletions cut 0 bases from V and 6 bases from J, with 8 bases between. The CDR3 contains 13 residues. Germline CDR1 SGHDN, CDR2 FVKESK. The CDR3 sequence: CASSQDLRKTQYF. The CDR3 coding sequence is TGTGCCAGCAGCCAAGATTTGAGAAAGACCCAGTACTTC. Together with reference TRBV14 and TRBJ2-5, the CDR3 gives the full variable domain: EAGVTQFPSHSVIEKGQTVTLRCDPISGHDNLYWYRRVMGKEIKFLLHFVKESKQDESGMPNNRFLAERTGGTYSTLKVQPAELEDSGVYFCASSQDLRKTQYFGPGTRLLVL.

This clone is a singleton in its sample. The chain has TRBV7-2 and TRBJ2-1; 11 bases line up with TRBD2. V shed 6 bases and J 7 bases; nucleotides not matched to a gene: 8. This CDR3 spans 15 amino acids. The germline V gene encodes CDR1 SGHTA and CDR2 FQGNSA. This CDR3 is CASSRVAGGLNEQFF. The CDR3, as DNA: TGTGCCAGCAGTCGAGTAGCGGGGGGGCTTAATGAGCAGTTCTTC.

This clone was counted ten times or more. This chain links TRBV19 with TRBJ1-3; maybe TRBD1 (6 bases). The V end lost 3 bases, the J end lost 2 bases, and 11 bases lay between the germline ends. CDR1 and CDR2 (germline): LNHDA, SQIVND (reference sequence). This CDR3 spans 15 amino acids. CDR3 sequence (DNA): TGTGCCAGTAGTATTGGGACAACGGCTGGAAACACCATATATTTT. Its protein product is CASSIGTTAGNTIYF.

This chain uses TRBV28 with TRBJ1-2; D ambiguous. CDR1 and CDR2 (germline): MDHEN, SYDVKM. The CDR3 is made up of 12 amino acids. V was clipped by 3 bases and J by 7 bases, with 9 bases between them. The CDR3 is CASSFGPSGYTF. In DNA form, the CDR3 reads TGTGCCAGCAGTTTTGGGCCGTCTGGCTACACCTTC.

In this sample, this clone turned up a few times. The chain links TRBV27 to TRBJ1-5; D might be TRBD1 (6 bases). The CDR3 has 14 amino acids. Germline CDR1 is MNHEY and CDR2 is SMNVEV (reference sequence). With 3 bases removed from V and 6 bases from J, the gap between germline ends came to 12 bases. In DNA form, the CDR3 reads TGTGCCAGCAGTTTTTCAGGGGTACTTCAGCCCCAGCATTTT. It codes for CASSFSGVLQPQHF.

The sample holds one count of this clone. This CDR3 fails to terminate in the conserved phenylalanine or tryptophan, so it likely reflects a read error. The CDR3 is CASSPSGLNTEAFS. CDR3 nucleotide sequence: TGTGCCAGCTCACCATCAGGCCTGAACACTGAAGCTTTCTCT. The rearrangement uses TRBV18 and TRBJ1-1; D remains ambiguous. Between the trimmed V and J ends, which lost 2 bases and 0 bases, there was a span of 7 bases. The CDR3 runs 14 residues. Germline-derived CDR1 and CDR2 are KGHSH and LQKENI.